This T cell receptor beta chain stems from a study of T cell responses to AZD1222 COVID-19 vaccine. Study-level points and caveats: At study baseline, merely five or six AZD1222 recipients were seropositive. Scientists sampled the repertoires only once the peak T cell response had passed. Reportedly, nearly half of unique spike TCRs recognized epitopes outside B.1.351/B.1.1.7 mutations. There were vaccine-associated CD4 TCRs across spike, dominant at 160-218 and 743-854.

Turning to this clone: Its antigen is still unknown.

The data were produced by immunoSEQ multiplex PCR, yet TCRdb's version contains in-frame clones alone and is incomplete. This repertoire shows about 96,000 clones, about 90% found once; its top ten account for around 5%. CDR1 and CDR2 (germline): MNHEY, SMNVEV (reference sequence). V shed 5 bases and J shed 4 bases, with 20 bases lying between them. This CDR3 is built from 17 residues. The rearrangement joins TRBV27 to TRBJ2-2; no clear D gene. The receptor's source is an adult in good health. Material: peripheral blood, obtained on day 0 of MenACWY control vaccination. Here the CDR3 reads CASSINQGLRSTGELFF. In nucleotides, the CDR3 is TGTGCCAGCAGTATTAATCAAGGGCTAAGGAGCACCGGGGAGCTGTTTTTT.